This TCR beta chain was found in a study of CD8 T cells in ankylosing spondylitis. General study points: The study looked at matched synovial fluid samples from ankylosing spondylitis patients. Disease-linked clones were reported to be significantly enriched there. In synovial fluid and blood from reactive arthritis, some motif variants were previously reported. Eight or nine highly homologous variants made up a TCR beta motif that seemed to typify ankylosing spondylitis blood. Disease-associated clones were CD8+ and fairly uncommon in peripheral blood.

This clonotype was detected many times. The antigen remains undetermined. V was clipped by 3 bases and J by 5 bases, with 20 bases between them. Per the germline V gene, CDR1 is MGHRA and CDR2 is YSYEKL. This CDR3 contains 17 residues. Making the TCR beta libraries involved quantitative 5'-RACE with molecular barcodes. TCRdb reprocessed the 5' RACE reads via MiXCR and lists one record per CDR3 protein. The sample includes roughly 700,000 distinct CDR3 sequences, under 20% of them seen just once. This TCR derives from a male donor with ankylosing spondylitis. The sample taken for sequencing was blood, either unsorted or a sorted T cell fraction (not recorded which). V and J are TRBV4-1 and TRBJ1-5; a weak D match, TRBD1 (6 bases). The CDR3 region is CASSHGSLGGADQPQHF. CDR3 DNA sequence: TGCGCCAGCAGCCACGGATCCCTAGGGGGGGCCGATCAGCCCCAGCATTTT.